The table lists the clone carrying this T cell receptor beta chain with many counts. TCRdb passed the 5' RACE reads through MiXCR, listing each CDR3 protein once. Counted here are some 7,000 distinct CDR3 sequences, 6% to 7% occurring once; the ten biggest clones make up about three quarters. The sample comes from a study of spatial heterogeneity in lung cancer. Study at large: Sequencing consistently turned up more beta-chain sequences than alpha-chain sequences. More than 8.5 raw reads, on average, carried each unique TCR and UMI combination.

As to time point: sample taken at primary tumor resection. Unsorted whole RNA of tumor, nontumor lung or frozen PBMC was sequenced. V trimming: 6 bases; J trimming: 6 bases; junction bases outside the gene matches: 11. The CDR3 extends over 15 amino acids. Germline CDR1 is MDHEN and CDR2 is SYDVKM. V is TRBV28 and J is TRBJ2-4; 7 bases line up with TRBD1. This receptor was identified in a male donor with early-stage non-small cell lung cancer. The sample was PBMCs, taken at surgery. The CDR3 sequence: CASSPSTGTLNIQYF. The CDR3 region has the DNA TGTGCCAGCAGCCCCTCGACAGGGACCTTAAACATTCAGTACTTC.